The source of this T cell receptor (beta chain) is a study of T cells after yellow fever vaccination. This clonotype was counted between two and nine times. TCRdb re-called the 5' RACE reads through MiXCR, storing one row per CDR3 protein. The sample shows a few hundred thousand distinct CDR3 sequences, approximately 3.9% of them seen only once. V was trimmed by 4 bases and J by 2 bases, leaving 17 bases between them. In germline, CDR1 is KGHSH, CDR2 LQKENI. CDR3 length equals 16 residues. The specimen comprised PBMCs, sampled 5 days after the yellow fever booster vaccination. The sequence was obtained from a man between 18 and 29 years old who received the YFV17D yellow fever vaccine. The chain combines TRBV18 with TRBJ1-1; no firm D call. The CDR3 bases are TGTGCCAGCTCACTGAATCACCGGTTCGGTAACACTGAAGCTTTCTTT. This gives the protein CASSLNHRFGNTEAFF. The full variable domain, with the rest looked up from reference TRBV18 and TRBJ1-1, is NAGVMQNPRHLVRRRGQEARLRCSPMKGHSHVYWYRQLPEEGLKFMVYLQKENIIDESGMPKERFSAEFPKEGPSILRIQQVVRGDSAAYFCASSLNHRFGNTEAFFGQGTRLTVV.